This T cell receptor beta chain was profiled in a study of blood T cell repertoires in COVID-19 (dated by TCRdb to the early 2020s). Study-wide context: Collaborator samples came from the United States, Italy and Spain and covered acute and convalescent phases of COVID-19. Samples were obtained from the ongoing ImmuneRACE study (first 160 participants) and from some 1,200 subjects provided by 6 global collaborators. Nearly every sample came with metadata listing a de-identified subject ID, COVID-19 status, age in years and sex. HLA class I and class II types, where available, came from metadata supplied by the sample provider rather than from assay-based typing. Deeply sampled blood TCRbeta repertoires from subjects exposed to, actively infected with, or recovered from COVID-19 were included in the dataset. The repertoires were released in a freely available public database intended as a resource for research on the immune response to SARS-CoV-2. The prospective study material was composed of cDNA or gDNA derived from T cells, B-cell-depleted T cells, or PBMCs. Results the study describes overall, beyond this receptor: The quantity of clinical and demographic metadata differed by source and by participant and was supplied without curation.

This clone was detected once. Its antigen is unknown. Base quality data are lacking; no much larger clone is found one base away. Spanning cysteine to phenylalanine, the CDR3 consists of 10 amino acids. CDR3 DNA is the only sequence kept; it has 30 bases, read in frame from the first base. CDR1 and CDR2 were assigned from the germline V gene (reference sequence) as DFQATT and SNEGSKA. V gives up 5 bases and J gives up 11 bases, and the segment between their germline ends measures 12 bases. The collaborating institutions used their own protocols to collect whole blood in K2EDTA tubes. For TCRbeta analysis, collaborators shipped samples in one of three forms: frozen whole blood, isolated PBMCs, or DNA extracted from either of those sample types. TCRbeta CDR3 regions were amplified from genomic DNA by means of the immunoSEQ Assay, a bias-controlled multiplex PCR. Regarding the original processing steps: The number of nucleated cells in each sample was estimated from the amplification of reference gene primers within the assay. Sequence reads were collapsed and filtered to measure the absolute abundance of every unique TCRbeta CDR3 rearrangement. For each sample, productive Simpson clonality was calculated as the square root of Simpson's diversity index over productive rearrangements. TCRdb provides this immuneACCESS table in a form limited to in-frame rearrangements. Some clones are lacking; in checked studies, under half of them reflect an unresolved V gene, and why the rest are absent is not known. V and J calls plus clone size are reproduced from that table; the DNA served to infer D and trimming. Within this sample are around 450,000 clones, with 80% to 90% of them counted one time only. In total, the top ten clones hold 4.3% of the sample.

The clonotype originates from a woman aged 25 to 39 with acute or convalescent COVID-19. The sequenced sample consisted of peripheral blood. Here the chain combines TRBV20-1 and TRBJ1-2, with the D gene not clear enough to name. The nucleotide sequence reads TGCAGTGCTCGAGCCCAGAAGTACACCTTC. This gives the protein CSARAQKYTF.